The 17 T cell receptor beta chains below were found in one sample sequenced in a study of post-analysis software for immune sequencing data. Whole-study findings and limits: In patients, TRBV5-6, TRBV5-1 and TRBV20-1 belonged to five TRBV segments found more frequently than in controls.

TCR beta cDNA libraries had unique molecular identifiers. Each CDR3 protein is one row after TCRdb ran MiXCR on the PCR reads. Here the sample spans approximately 570,000 distinct CDR3 sequences, 40% to 50% being singletons. No antigen has been identified for these receptors. The specimen was blood. Receptors originate from a girl aged 5-17 years with multiple sclerosis.

The chain is built from TRBV13 and TRBJ1-6, with 7 bases that match TRBD1. The CDR3 runs to 16 residues. Germline V gene sequence: CDR1 PRHDT, CDR2 FYEKMQ (reference sequence). Trimming took 3 bases from V and 10 from J; bases not matched to a gene: 12. The chain's CDR3 is CASSFSQTGLASPLHF. The CDR3 nucleotides are TGTGCCAGCAGCTTTTCCCAGACAGGGTTGGCCTCACCCCTCCACTTT.

This clonotype has ten or more counts. CDR3 sequence: CASRPGLAGYEQYF. In nucleotides, the CDR3 is TGTGCCAGCAGACCGGGACTAGCGGGCTACGAGCAGTACTTC. The chain joins TRBV5-4 to TRBJ2-7; 12 bases fit TRBD2. V shed 5 bases, J shed 3 bases, and the junction held 3 bases outside the gene matches. Germline lookup yields CDR1 SGHNT and CDR2 YYREEE (reference sequence). This CDR3 is built from 14 residues.

This sequence joins TRBV7-8 and TRBJ1-6; 11 nucleotides align to TRBD1. Germline V gene data show CDR1 as SGHVS and CDR2 as FQNEAQ. The V segment lost 3 bases and the J segment 0 bases; nucleotides outside the gene matches: 4. This CDR3 is built from 18 residues. For the CDR3, the DNA is TGTGCCAGCAGCTTCCGGGACAGGGGGAGCTCCTATAATTCACCCCTCCACTTT. Protein sequence: CASSFRDRGSSYNSPLHF. Full variable domain (remainder filled in from reference TRBV7-8 and TRBJ1-6): GAGVSQSPRYKVAKRGQDVALRCDPISGHVSLFWYQQALGQGPEFLTYFQNEAQLDKSGLPSDRFFAERPEGSVSTLKIQRTQQEDSAVYLCASSFRDRGSSYNSPLHFGNGTRLTVT.

V and J are TRBV6-5 and TRBJ2-5; TRBD2 aligns across 9 bases. V gave up 0 bases and J gave up 5 bases; unmatched junction bases: 19. This CDR3 contains 20 residues. CDR1 and CDR2 from the germline V gene are MNHEY and SVGAGI. CDR3 region: CASSYSNRRGVSGSWETQYF. In nucleotides, the CDR3 is TGTGCCAGCAGTTACTCGAATCGCAGGGGGGTTAGCGGGAGTTGGGAGACCCAGTACTTC.

The genes are TRBV6-5 and TRBJ2-5, with 11 positions matching TRBD2. V shed 7 bases and J 3 bases; nucleotides not matched to a gene: 4. The length of the CDR3 is 14 residues. Germline CDR1 and CDR2: MNHEY and SVGAGI. CDR3 in amino acids: CASTKLAGEETQYF. In DNA form, the CDR3 reads TGTGCCAGCACCAAACTAGCGGGAGAAGAGACCCAGTACTTC.

This CDR3 reads CARLVPPGGGYTF. The CDR3 DNA follows: TGTGCCAGATTGGTCCCTCCAGGCGGGGGCTACACCTTC. The rearrangement links TRBV2 to TRBJ1-2; D unclear. The CDR3 totals 13 residues. The germline CDR1 and CDR2 sequences are SNHLY and FYNNEI. V lost 9 bases and J 8 bases, leaving 19 bases between the germline ends.

J is TRBJ2-1 and V is TRBV25-1; D uncertain. The ends were cut back, 8 bases at V and 8 bases at J, with 13 bases in the middle. The CDR3 sequence is 12 residues long. Per the germline V gene, CDR1 is MGHDK and CDR2 is SYGVNS. For the CDR3, the DNA is TGTGCCAGCGGGCCCCCAGGCCATGAGCAGTTCTTC. Its protein is CASGPPGHEQFF.

The V gene is TRBV5-1, the J gene TRBJ2-2, with 9 nucleotides matching TRBD1. Germline CDR1 SGHRS, CDR2 YFSETQ. J was trimmed by 7 bases and V by 4 bases; bases with no gene match: 5. This CDR3 is built from 14 residues. For the CDR3, the DNA is TGCGCCAGCAGCGGACAGGGGACCGGCGGGGAGCTGTTTTTT. Translation: CASSGQGTGGELFF.

The J gene is TRBJ1-1, the V gene TRBV12-3 or TRBV12-4, with D maybe TRBD1 (5 bases). The CDR3 runs 14 residues. Trimming pared 2 bases from V and 7 bases from J, leaving 14 bases between. The CDR3 coding sequence is TGTGCCAGCAGTTTATCGGGGCGGGGGATTGAAGCTTTCTTT. Translating gives CASSLSGRGIEAFF.

In its sample, this clonotype was seen a few times. V and J are TRBV4-2 and TRBJ2-3; D tentatively reads TRBD1 or TRBD2 (5 bases each). This CDR3 contains 16 residues. With 4 bases removed from V and 1 base from J, the gap between germline ends came to 15 bases. Germline V gene sequence: CDR1 LGHNA, CDR2 YNFKEQ. The CDR3 spells CASSPGRTGRTDTQYF. The CDR3 bases are TGTGCCAGCAGCCCCGGCCGGACGGGACGCACAGATACGCAGTATTTT.

V and J are TRBV10-2 and TRBJ2-5; TRBD2 matches at 8 bases. Trimming cost V 3 bases and J 3 bases; bases outside gene matches: 9. This CDR3 is 16 amino acids long. Per germline, CDR1 WSHSY and CDR2 SAAADI. The CDR3 region is CASSDRVSGTEETQYF. The CDR3 region has the DNA TGCGCCAGCAGTGATAGGGTTAGCGGGACCGAAGAGACCCAGTACTTC.

The chain uses TRBV2 and TRBJ1-2; D unclear. This CDR3 has 16 amino acids. CDR1 is SNHLY, CDR2 FYNNEI, per germline. V lost 1 base and J 5 bases, leaving 17 bases between the germline ends. This CDR3 is CASSEGGRADHYGYTF. As DNA, the CDR3 is TGTGCCAGCAGTGAAGGCGGCCGGGCTGATCATTATGGCTACACCTTC.

The chain couples TRBV20-1 to TRBJ2-7, with D possibly being TRBD2 (6 bases). V gave up 0 bases and J gave up 3 bases, with 9 bases separating them. This CDR3 has 13 residues. Germline V gene lookup returns CDR1 DFQATT and CDR2 SNEGSKA (reference sequence). CDR3 sequence (DNA): TGCAGTGCTAGAGAGAGGGGACTCTACGAGCAGTACTTC. It codes for CSARERGLYEQYF.

V usage is TRBV29-1 and J usage is TRBJ1-1; D is unresolved. The V end was cut by 5 bases, the J end by 5 bases, with 18 bases between. Germline assignment: CDR1 SQVTM and CDR2 ANQGSEA. CDR3 size: 14 residues. The CDR3 loop is CSVSPIRSTTEAFF. The CDR3 DNA reads as TGCAGCGTTTCCCCGATACGGTCCACAACTGAAGCTTTCTTT.

V and J are TRBV5-1 and TRBJ1-2; perhaps TRBD1 as D (6 bases). The CDR3 extends over 18 amino acids. Between the trimmed V and J ends, which lost 2 bases and 3 bases, there was a span of 23 bases. The germline V gene has CDR1 SGHRS and CDR2 YFSETQ. The CDR3 nucleotides read TGCGCCAGCAGCTTTCCCCGGGACACCCCTGCCTTGGACTATGGCTACACCTTC. Translation: CASSFPRDTPALDYGYTF. Full variable domain (outside the CDR3, taken from reference TRBV5-1 and TRBJ1-2): KAGVTQTPRYLIKTRGQQVTLSCSPISGHRSVSWYQQTPGQGLQFLFEYFSETQRNKGNFPGRFSGRQFSNSRSEMNVSTLELGDSALYLCASSFPRDTPALDYGYTFGSGTRLTVV.

This clonotype came up a few times. The chain combines TRBV29-1 with TRBJ1-2; D gene uncertain. The V and J ends lost 3 bases and 8 bases respectively, with 7 bases between them. From germline, CDR1 is SQVTM and CDR2 ANQGSEA. The CDR3 runs 10 residues. CDR3 loop: CSVDGLGYTF. The CDR3, as DNA: TGCAGCGTTGACGGGTTGGGCTACACCTTC.

The chain combines TRBV12-3 or TRBV12-4 with TRBJ2-1; D remains unclear. The length of the CDR3 is 12 residues. V lost 6 bases and J 10 bases, leaving 13 bases between the germline ends. This chain's CDR3 is CASSVYTGEQFF. DNA of the CDR3: TGTGCCAGCAGCGTCTACACCGGCGAGCAGTTCTTC.